These T cell receptor beta chains were read from a single sample in a study of human T cells and chemical hapten exposure. TCRdb redid the calling of the RACE reads with MiXCR, one entry per CDR3 protein. Of tens of thousands of distinct CDR3 sequences in the sample, over 9.5% were seen once. Sequenced here: whole blood, sampled in connection with sensitization to the hapten diphenylcyclopropenone (DPC). All receptors derive from a man in his forties with alopecia areata. Some clones in this sample may be carry-over from other donors' samples. Each CDR3 is given with its conserved first and last residue. A D gene is named only where the DNA matches it firmly. Rows give clone size only sometimes, using once, few, many, or a class for an expanded clone.

D	V	J	size	DNA	CDR3
-	TRBV25-1	TRBJ2-2	-	TGTGCCAGCAGGCAAGTGCCCGGGGAGCTGTTTTTT	CASRQVPGELFF
TRBD2	TRBV6-1	TRBJ2-7	few	TGTGCCAGCAGTGAAGAGACTAGCGGGAGTTACGAGCAGTACTTC	CASSEETSGSYEQYF
TRBD2	TRBV28	TRBJ2-3	-	TGTGCCAGCAGCCAAATGACTAGCGGGCCTACAGATACGCAGTATTTT	CASSQMTSGPTDTQYF
-	TRBV20-1	TRBJ1-5	-	TGCAGTGCTAGAGAATCGCGAAGGGTTGGCAATCAGCCCCAGCATTTT	CSARESRRVGNQPQHF
-	TRBV20-1	TRBJ2-3	few	TGCAGTGCCAGTGCGGGGCACGTCGGGGATACGCAGTATTTT	CSASAGHVGDTQYF
-	TRBV6-6	TRBJ2-6	few	TGTGCCAGCAGTTACATAGGCTCTGGGGCCAACGTCCTGACTTTC	CASSYIGSGANVLTF
-	TRBV3-1	TRBJ1-2	few	TGTGCCAGCAGCCAAGACGGTCTCTATGGCTACACCTTC	CASSQDGLYGYTF
TRBD1	TRBV29-1	TRBJ2-5	-	TGCAGCGCCCCGACAGGGAAAGAGACCCAGTACTTC	CSAPTGKETQYF
-	TRBV6-2/TRBV6-3	TRBJ2-1	few	TGTGCCAGCAGCGTTAGTAATGAGCAGTTCTTC	CASSVSNEQFF
-	TRBV7-9	TRBJ2-5	many	TGTGCCAGCAGCTTAAGTGAGACCCAGTACTTC	CASSLSETQYF
-	TRBV28	TRBJ1-4	-	TGTGCCAGCAGTGTGGGGCTTAATGAAAAACTGTTTTTT	CASSVGLNEKLFF
-	TRBV4-2	TRBJ2-5	-	TGTGCCAGCAGCCAACACAGCAACCAAGAGACCCAGTACTTC	CASSQHSNQETQYF
-	TRBV7-2	TRBJ2-3	-	TGTGCCAGCAGCTTAGTGAGCAACACAGATACGCAGTATTTT	CASSLVSNTDTQYF
TRBD2	TRBV4-3	TRBJ2-5	many	TGCGCCAGCAGCCAAGGGTGGGGACTAGCGGAAGAGACCCAGTACTTC	CASSQGWGLAEETQYF
-	TRBV20-1	TRBJ1-1	-	TGCAGTGGTTCAGAGAACACTGAAGCTTTCTTT	CSGSENTEAFF
-	TRBV6-1	TRBJ1-5	-	TGTGCCAGCAGTGAAGCTTCTCCAGGTACCAATAGCAATCAGCCCCAGCATTTT	CASSEASPGTNSNQPQHF
TRBD2	TRBV3-1	TRBJ2-7	-	TGTGCCAGCAGCCAAGGACTAGCGGGAGTCTACGAGCAGTACTTC	CASSQGLAGVYEQYF
TRBD2	TRBV7-2	TRBJ2-3	few	TGTGCCAGCAGCTTACTAGCGGTCATTAGCACAGATACGCAGTATTTT	CASSLLAVISTDTQYF
-	TRBV4-3	TRBJ2-7	-	TGCGCCAGCAGCCAAGATAGGAGCGCAGGATACGAGCAGTACTTC	CASSQDRSAGYEQYF
TRBD2	TRBV28	TRBJ2-7	few	TGTGCCAGCAGTTTAGCAGGACTAGCGGCCTCCTACGAGCAGTACTTC	CASSLAGLAASYEQYF
-	TRBV24-1	TRBJ2-1	-	TGTGCCACCAGTGACCTGGCCGACTACAATGAGCAGTTCTTC	CATSDLADYNEQFF
-	TRBV9	TRBJ2-3	many	TGTGCCAGCAGCTTTGACCGCCTTCCGTCAACTACGCAGTATTTT	CASSFDRLPSTTQYF
-	TRBV23-1	TRBJ2-1	few	TGCGCCAGCAGTCACGCATGGACAGAGGCCTACAATGAGCAGTTCTTC	CASSHAWTEAYNEQFF
-	TRBV7-8	TRBJ2-1	-	TGTGCCAGCAGCTTGAATAGCGTCAATGAGCAGTTCTTC	CASSLNSVNEQFF
-	TRBV7-3	TRBJ1-2	many	TGTGCCAGCAGCTTAAGCCGCAGTAACTATGGCTACACCTTC	CASSLSRSNYGYTF
TRBD2	TRBV7-8	TRBJ2-2	few	TGTGCCAGCAGCCTGGGAGGGGATCGCACCGGGGAGCTGTTTTTT	CASSLGGDRTGELFF
TRBD1	TRBV11-2	TRBJ2-3	-	TGTGCCAGCAGCACGGACAGGACCACAGATACGCAGTATTTT	CASSTDRTTDTQYF
-	TRBV29-1	TRBJ1-3	many	TGCAGCGTTGAATCGGAACAGGGAAACACCATATATTTT	CSVESEQGNTIYF
TRBD1	TRBV6-2/TRBV6-3	TRBJ2-7	many	TGTGCCAGCAGCGACCTACGACAGGGTCCGAGCTCCTACGAGCAGTACTTC	CASSDLRQGPSSYEQYF
TRBD2	TRBV13	TRBJ2-3	many	TGTGCCAGCAGCTGGATAGCGGGAGGTACAGATACGCAGTATTTT	CASSWIAGGTDTQYF
TRBD1	TRBV11-2	TRBJ2-5	few	TGTGCCAGCAGCCCCGACAGGGTAGCGTGGAAGGAGACCCAGTACTTC	CASSPDRVAWKETQYF
TRBD1	TRBV6-5	TRBJ2-1	-	TGTGCCAGCAGTTCCCGACAGGGGAGGTTCTTC	CASSSRQGRFF
-	TRBV24-1	TRBJ2-2	few	TGTGCCACCAGTGATTCCCGGGCGGGGATCGGCCCCGGGGAGCTGTTTTTT	CATSDSRAGIGPGELFF
-	TRBV6-2/TRBV6-3	TRBJ1-5	few	TGTGCCAGCACCCAAGCGGGTAGCAATCAGCCCCAGCATTTT	CASTQAGSNQPQHF
-	TRBV20-1	TRBJ2-1	-	TGCAGTGCTAGACGTACCACAGCAGTTTACAATGAGCAGTTCTTC	CSARRTTAVYNEQFF
TRBD1	TRBV18	TRBJ1-5	-	TGTGCCAGCTCACCGGAGACAGGGGGTAATCAGCCCCAGCATTTT	CASSPETGGNQPQHF
TRBD2	TRBV7-9	TRBJ2-5	many	TGTGCCAGCAGCATAGGACTAGCGGAACAAGAGACCCAGTACTTC	CASSIGLAEQETQYF
-	TRBV20-1	TRBJ2-2	many	TGCAGTGCTAGAGGACCCGGGACTCCCAACACCGGGGAGCTGTTTTTT	CSARGPGTPNTGELFF
-	TRBV3-1	TRBJ1-6	few	TGTGCCAGCAGCCAAGCAAGGGTATCACCCCTCCACTTT	CASSQARVSPLHF
-	TRBV15	TRBJ2-1	many	TGTGCCACCAGCAGTAGGTACAATGAGCAGTTCTTC	CATSSRYNEQFF
TRBD1	TRBV13	TRBJ2-5	few	TGTGCCAGCAGCCCCAGGACAGGGGCCCAAGAGACCCAGTACTTC	CASSPRTGAQETQYF
TRBD1	TRBV28	TRBJ1-5	many	TGTGCCAGCAGTTTGCCGGGACAGGGGGCTCAGCCCCAGCATTTT	CASSLPGQGAQPQHF
TRBD2	TRBV7-2	TRBJ2-7	few	TGTGCCAGCAGCTTAGGGTCCTTGGGTCAGACTAGCGACGAGCAGTACTTC	CASSLGSLGQTSDEQYF
TRBD1	TRBV19	TRBJ1-2	many	TGTGCCAGTAACCCCATGAGTCAACCCTACCGGGACAGGACCTATGGCTACACCTTC	CASNPMSQPYRDRTYGYTF
-	TRBV7-2	TRBJ2-5	-	TGTGCCAGCAGCTTAGTTTTGGGCGGACCTCAGTACTTC	CASSLVLGGPQYF
-	TRBV11-1	TRBJ1-1	few	TGTGCCAGCAGCTTAGTAGCGGGCACTGAAGCTTTCTTT	CASSLVAGTEAFF
TRBD2	TRBV27	TRBJ2-3	-	TGTGCCAGCAGTTTATCGGGGCCGAGGATGCTAGCGGGAGTGACAGATACGCAGTATTTT	CASSLSGPRMLAGVTDTQYF
-	TRBV2	TRBJ1-1	many	TGTGCCACTCTCGGGGCCGGGGCTTTCTTT	CATLGAGAFF
-	TRBV5-1	TRBJ1-1	-	TGCGCCAGCAGCGGAGACGGGAACACTGAAGCTTTCTTT	CASSGDGNTEAFF
TRBD1	TRBV5-6	TRBJ1-2	-	TGTGCCAGCAGCTTGTTGGGGACAGGGACCAACTATGGCTACACCTTC	CASSLLGTGTNYGYTF